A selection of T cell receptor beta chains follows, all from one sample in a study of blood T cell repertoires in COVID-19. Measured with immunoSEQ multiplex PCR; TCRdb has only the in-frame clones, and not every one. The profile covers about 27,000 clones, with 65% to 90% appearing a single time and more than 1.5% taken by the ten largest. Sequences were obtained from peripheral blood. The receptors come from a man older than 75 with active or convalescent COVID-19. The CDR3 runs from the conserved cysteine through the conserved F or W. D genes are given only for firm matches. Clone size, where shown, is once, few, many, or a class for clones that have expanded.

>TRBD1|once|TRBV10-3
CAISEWTGDEQYF
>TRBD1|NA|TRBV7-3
CASSPGTGSNEQFF
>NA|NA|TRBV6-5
CASSYAVDTQYF
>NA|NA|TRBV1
CTSSLAGGSTDTQYF
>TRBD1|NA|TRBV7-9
CASSSSLGTGNQPQHF
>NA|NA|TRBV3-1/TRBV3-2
CASSQGVREQYF
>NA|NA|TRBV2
CASSGSVTNIQYF
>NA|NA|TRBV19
CASSTRGLTYEQYF
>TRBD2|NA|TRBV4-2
CASSQVGLAYGNEQFF
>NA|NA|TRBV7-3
CASSPQGTTDTQYF
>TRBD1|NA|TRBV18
CASSPQGASAGELFF
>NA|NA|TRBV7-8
CASSSGIYGYTF
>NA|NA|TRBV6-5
CASRRTVIDNYGYTF
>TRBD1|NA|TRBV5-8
CASSSGTGNTGELFF
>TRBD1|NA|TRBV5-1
CASSFQGARTDTQYF
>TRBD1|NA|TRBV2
CASRSTGFGLFF
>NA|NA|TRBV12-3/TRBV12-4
CAGSKTENEKLFF